This entry concerns a single T cell receptor beta chain. There are 12 residues in the CDR3. The germline V gene encodes CDR1 SNHLY and CDR2 FYNNEI. V lost 9 bases and J 2 bases, leaving 9 bases between the germline ends. These data originate in a study of blood T cell repertoires in COVID-19. The wider study: Acute and convalescent COVID-19 specimens originated in the United States, Italy and Spain.

Original methodology: Counts of nucleated cells, estimated from reference gene primer amplification, were obtained. Libraries were prepared by immunoSEQ multiplex PCR; TCRdb keeps only in-frame clonotypes and omits some of them. D and trimming were read from the DNA, whereas the V and J calls and clone size are those reported in that table. The sample contains 40,000 to 55,000 clones, approximately 82% of which appear only once. The chain links TRBV2 to TRBJ2-3; the D gene is possibly TRBD2 (5 bases). The clonotype comes from a human donor in a cohort sampled during active COVID-19. The source material was peripheral blood. The CDR3 bases are TGTGCCAGTGGACTTCTCACAGATACGCAGTATTTT. Translated, it gives CASGLLTDTQYF.